Listed below are T cell receptor beta chains from one sample, sequenced in a study of T cell repertoires in cytomegalovirus infection. TCRdb called the reads again in MiXCR, with one record for every CDR3 protein. In the table there are 600,000 to 800,000 distinct CDR3 sequences, 24% of which are singletons. The sample comprised CD8+ T cells from PBMCs. The receptors originated from a human donor in good health (CMV status not recorded). Some clones in this sample may be carry-over from other donors' samples. Each CDR3 is given with its conserved first and last residue. Fields, in order: J gene, clone size, V gene, D gene, CDR3 DNA, CDR3 protein. The D gene is left open where the match is weak. Clone sizes are given selectively: once, few, many, or a class where the clone is expanded.

J gene: TRBJ1-5; clone size: few; V gene: TRBV20-1; D gene: .; CDR3 DNA: TGCAGTGCTCGGGGGCCGGCCGCGAGACAGCCCCAGCATTTT; CDR3 protein: CSARGPAARQPQHF
J gene: TRBJ1-6; clone size: .; V gene: TRBV28; D gene: .; CDR3 DNA: TGTGCCAGCAGTTTTTGGGAAAGGTGGGATTCACCCCTCCACTTT; CDR3 protein: CASSFWERWDSPLHF
J gene: TRBJ1-1; clone size: .; V gene: TRBV12-5; D gene: TRBD1; CDR3 DNA: TGTGCTAGTGGTTTCGGGGACAGGGTGATAAGGCCTGAAGCTTTCTTT; CDR3 protein: CASGFGDRVIRPEAFF
J gene: TRBJ2-1; clone size: many; V gene: TRBV7-6; D gene: TRBD2; CDR3 DNA: TGTGCCAGCAGCTTAGAGCGGGGGGCCGGGAATGAGCAGTTCTTC; CDR3 protein: CASSLERGAGNEQFF
J gene: TRBJ2-2; clone size: many; V gene: TRBV7-2; D gene: .; CDR3 DNA: TGTGCCAGCAGCTTTAGACACAGGGAGCTGTTTTTT; CDR3 protein: CASSFRHRELFF
J gene: TRBJ2-5; clone size: .; V gene: TRBV6-2/TRBV6-3; D gene: TRBD2; CDR3 DNA: TGTGCCAGCAGTCCGGTCCAGCGGGAGGAGACCCAGTACTTC; CDR3 protein: CASSPVQREETQYF
J gene: TRBJ1-1; clone size: few; V gene: TRBV6-1; D gene: .; CDR3 DNA: TGTGCCAGCACCCCGGCCCCTTTACTTGTGGCTAAAAATGAAGCTTTCTTT; CDR3 protein: CASTPAPLLVAKNEAFF
J gene: TRBJ2-1; clone size: .; V gene: TRBV14; D gene: TRBD1; CDR3 DNA: TGTGCCAGCAGCCAGTCCGGGACAGTGACGAATGAGCAGTTCTTC; CDR3 protein: CASSQSGTVTNEQFF
J gene: TRBJ1-6; clone size: .; V gene: TRBV7-9; D gene: .; CDR3 DNA: TGTGCCAGCAGCTCTAGGGCGTGGTCCTATAATTCACCCCTCCACTTT; CDR3 protein: CASSSRAWSYNSPLHF
J gene: TRBJ1-2; clone size: .; V gene: TRBV29-1; D gene: .; CDR3 DNA: TGCAGCGTTGAGTCGCGGCGGTGGGACTATGGCTACACCTTC; CDR3 protein: CSVESRRWDYGYTF
J gene: TRBJ2-6; clone size: .; V gene: TRBV7-9; D gene: TRBD1; CDR3 DNA: TGTGCCAGCAGCTTGGGTTGGCAGGGGGACTCTGGGGCCAACGTCCTGACTTTC; CDR3 protein: CASSLGWQGDSGANVLTF
J gene: TRBJ1-1; clone size: .; V gene: TRBV14; D gene: .; CDR3 DNA: TGTGCCAGCAGCCCTCAGGGGTGGAAGAACACTGAAGCTTTCTTT; CDR3 protein: CASSPQGWKNTEAFF
J gene: TRBJ1-1; clone size: .; V gene: TRBV20-1; D gene: .; CDR3 DNA: TGCAGTGCTTTAAGACTAGTTGCCGGGTCCTTGAACACTGAAGCTTTCTTT; CDR3 protein: CSALRLVAGSLNTEAFF
J gene: TRBJ1-4; clone size: .; V gene: TRBV19; D gene: TRBD1; CDR3 DNA: TGTGCCAGTAGTGTCCCGGGACAGGGGGTCACTAATGAAAAACTGTTTTTT; CDR3 protein: CASSVPGQGVTNEKLFF
J gene: TRBJ2-3; clone size: once; V gene: TRBV4-1; D gene: .; CDR3 DNA: TGCGCCAGCAGCCAAGATTCCTGGACTCTATCCACAGATACGCAGTATTTT; CDR3 protein: CASSQDSWTLSTDTQYF
J gene: TRBJ2-1; clone size: .; V gene: TRBV12-3/TRBV12-4; D gene: TRBD1; CDR3 DNA: TGTGCCAGCAGTCCAATAGACAGGGGTCCCTACAATGTGCAGTTCTTC; CDR3 protein: CASSPIDRGPYNVQFF
J gene: TRBJ2-2; clone size: .; V gene: TRBV11-3; D gene: .; CDR3 DNA: TGTGCCAGCAGCTGGAGCACCGGGGAGCTGTTTTTT; CDR3 protein: CASSWSTGELFF
J gene: TRBJ2-7; clone size: .; V gene: TRBV7-9; D gene: TRBD2; CDR3 DNA: TGTGCCAGCAGCTCCGGGAGGGTATACTACGAGCAGTACTTC; CDR3 protein: CASSSGRVYYEQYF
J gene: TRBJ2-3; clone size: .; V gene: TRBV11-1; D gene: .; CDR3 DNA: TGTGCCAGCAGTCTTAGGACTCTCGATAGCACAGATACGCAGTATTTT; CDR3 protein: CASSLRTLDSTDTQYF
J gene: TRBJ2-3; clone size: few; V gene: TRBV4-1; D gene: .; CDR3 DNA: TGCGCCAGCAGCCAAGAAAGATGGACACGTACGCAGTATTTT; CDR3 protein: CASSQERWTRTQYF
J gene: TRBJ1-3; clone size: many; V gene: TRBV7-9; D gene: .; CDR3 DNA: TGTGCCAGCAGCCCCAGGCTAGCGGGAAACACCATATATTTT; CDR3 protein: CASSPRLAGNTIYF
J gene: TRBJ1-1; clone size: many; V gene: TRBV7-9; D gene: .; CDR3 DNA: TGTGCCAGCAGCCCCCCCGGCGGCACTGAAGCTTTCTTT; CDR3 protein: CASSPPGGTEAFF
J gene: TRBJ2-5; clone size: .; V gene: TRBV6-6; D gene: TRBD2; CDR3 DNA: TGTGCCAGCAGTTACCCGTGGGGGGGACAAGAGACCCAGTACTTC; CDR3 protein: CASSYPWGGQETQYF
J gene: TRBJ1-1; clone size: few; V gene: TRBV5-5; D gene: .; CDR3 DNA: TGTGCCAGCAGCTTGACAGAGGGAATGAACACTGAAGCTTTCTTT; CDR3 protein: CASSLTEGMNTEAFF
J gene: TRBJ1-2; clone size: few; V gene: TRBV29-1; D gene: TRBD1; CDR3 DNA: TGCAGCGTTCCCACGGGACAGGGTAATGGCTACACCTTC; CDR3 protein: CSVPTGQGNGYTF
J gene: TRBJ2-1; clone size: many; V gene: TRBV7-9; D gene: TRBD2; CDR3 DNA: TGTGCCAGCAGCTTAGATAGCGGGGGATACAATGAGCAGTTCTTC; CDR3 protein: CASSLDSGGYNEQFF
J gene: TRBJ2-3; clone size: many; V gene: TRBV7-9; D gene: TRBD2; CDR3 DNA: TGTGCCAGCAGCTTAGTCCCCGTGACTAGCGGGGAGACCACAGATACGCAGTATTTT; CDR3 protein: CASSLVPVTSGETTDTQYF
J gene: TRBJ2-7; clone size: many; V gene: TRBV7-2; D gene: .; CDR3 DNA: TGTGCCAGCAGCTTAGAGTGGAGCTCCTACGAGCAGTACTTC; CDR3 protein: CASSLEWSSYEQYF
J gene: TRBJ1-4; clone size: .; V gene: TRBV6-5; D gene: .; CDR3 DNA: TGTGCCAGCAGTTACTCAAGCGGAGATGAAAAACTGTTTTTT; CDR3 protein: CASSYSSGDEKLFF
J gene: TRBJ2-7; clone size: .; V gene: TRBV13; D gene: .; CDR3 DNA: TGTGCCAGCAGCTTCGTTATGGGGGGTTACTACGAGCAGTACTTC; CDR3 protein: CASSFVMGGYYEQYF
J gene: TRBJ2-2; clone size: few; V gene: TRBV11-3; D gene: .; CDR3 DNA: TGTGCCAGCAGCTTAGATCTGGGTGGGGAGCTGTTTTTT; CDR3 protein: CASSLDLGGELFF
J gene: TRBJ2-1; clone size: many; V gene: TRBV28; D gene: .; CDR3 DNA: TGTGCCAGCAGTTCCCGGCAGGGGCCCTACAATGAGCAGTTCTTC; CDR3 protein: CASSSRQGPYNEQFF
J gene: TRBJ2-1; clone size: .; V gene: TRBV15; D gene: TRBD2; CDR3 DNA: TGTGCCACCAGCAGAGCTAGCGGGGGATTAAATGAGCAGTTCTTC; CDR3 protein: CATSRASGGLNEQFF
J gene: TRBJ2-1; clone size: many; V gene: TRBV4-1; D gene: .; CDR3 DNA: TGCGCCAGCAGACAGGGAAATGAGCAGTTCTTC; CDR3 protein: CASRQGNEQFF
J gene: TRBJ2-1; clone size: .; V gene: TRBV19; D gene: TRBD2; CDR3 DNA: TGTGCCAGTAGTATACCCCCTACGACTAGCGGCCACTACAATGAGCAGTTCTTC; CDR3 protein: CASSIPPTTSGHYNEQFF
J gene: TRBJ1-1; clone size: .; V gene: TRBV28; D gene: TRBD1; CDR3 DNA: TGTGCCAGCAGTTCTTTCCCCGGGACAGGTGCGAACACTGAAGCTTTCTTT; CDR3 protein: CASSSFPGTGANTEAFF
J gene: TRBJ2-3; clone size: few; V gene: TRBV28; D gene: .; CDR3 DNA: TGTGCCAGCAGCACGCCCCTAGTCGGCACAGATACGCAGTATTTT; CDR3 protein: CASSTPLVGTDTQYF
J gene: TRBJ2-3; clone size: few; V gene: TRBV15; D gene: TRBD2; CDR3 DNA: TGTGCCACCAGCAGAGCGGTCGGGAGGACAGATACGCAGTATTTT; CDR3 protein: CATSRAVGRTDTQYF
J gene: TRBJ2-5; clone size: .; V gene: TRBV25-1; D gene: TRBD2; CDR3 DNA: TGTGCCAGCAGTCTGACTAGCGGGGCCCAAGAGACCCAGTACTTC; CDR3 protein: CASSLTSGAQETQYF
J gene: TRBJ2-5; clone size: .; V gene: TRBV29-1; D gene: .; CDR3 DNA: TGCAGCGTATGGGACAAATTCACCCAAGAGACCCAGTACTTC; CDR3 protein: CSVWDKFTQETQYF
J gene: TRBJ2-2; clone size: few; V gene: TRBV12-3/TRBV12-4; D gene: .; CDR3 DNA: TGTGCCAGCAGCACCCCCTCGGGACTCGTAAACACCGGGGAGCTGTTTTTT; CDR3 protein: CASSTPSGLVNTGELFF
J gene: TRBJ2-2; clone size: many; V gene: TRBV10-3; D gene: TRBD2; CDR3 DNA: TGTGCCATCAGTACCACTCCTAGCGGGGGACACACCGGGGAGCTGTTTTTT; CDR3 protein: CAISTTPSGGHTGELFF
J gene: TRBJ2-5; clone size: .; V gene: TRBV27; D gene: TRBD2; CDR3 DNA: TGTGCCAGCAGGGTGAGGGAGGGAGAGACCCAGTACTTC; CDR3 protein: CASRVREGETQYF
J gene: TRBJ2-7; clone size: many; V gene: TRBV7-9; D gene: TRBD1; CDR3 DNA: TGTGCCAGCAGCACACAAAACTTCCTAACGGGACAGGGGTTACACGAGCAGTACTTC; CDR3 protein: CASSTQNFLTGQGLHEQYF
J gene: TRBJ2-1; clone size: once; V gene: TRBV29-1; D gene: .; CDR3 DNA: TGCAGCGTTGAGGGGTTGGGATACAATAAGCAGTTCTTC; CDR3 protein: CSVEGLGYNKQFF
J gene: TRBJ2-7; clone size: .; V gene: TRBV29-1; D gene: TRBD1; CDR3 DNA: TGCAGCGTCGCCGGGACAGGGGGCTCCGAGCAGTACTTC; CDR3 protein: CSVAGTGGSEQYF
J gene: TRBJ1-6; clone size: few; V gene: TRBV6-1; D gene: .; CDR3 DNA: TGTGCCAGCAGTGCTACGCTACAGGTTGTCGTTGACAGGCCCCTCCACTTT; CDR3 protein: CASSATLQVVVDRPLHF
J gene: TRBJ2-5; clone size: few; V gene: TRBV14; D gene: .; CDR3 DNA: TGTGCCAGCAGCGCGAACAGGGGAGGGATGGAGACCCAGTACTTC; CDR3 protein: CASSANRGGMETQYF
J gene: TRBJ1-2; clone size: .; V gene: TRBV29-1; D gene: .; CDR3 DNA: TGCAGCACGGGGGACAACTATGGCTACACCTTC; CDR3 protein: CSTGDNYGYTF
J gene: TRBJ2-7; clone size: .; V gene: TRBV7-8; D gene: TRBD2; CDR3 DNA: TGTGCCAGCAGCTTAGGCCTAGCGGTCTACGAGCAGTACTTC; CDR3 protein: CASSLGLAVYEQYF
J gene: TRBJ2-1; clone size: many; V gene: TRBV7-2; D gene: .; CDR3 DNA: TGTGCCAGCAGCCGAACCTACAATGAGCAGTTCTTC; CDR3 protein: CASSRTYNEQFF
J gene: TRBJ2-7; clone size: many; V gene: TRBV7-6; D gene: .; CDR3 DNA: TGTGCCAGCAGCAGCTCAGGGAGCCCCGAGCAGTACTTC; CDR3 protein: CASSSSGSPEQYF
J gene: TRBJ2-1; clone size: .; V gene: TRBV4-1; D gene: .; CDR3 DNA: TGCGCCAGCAGCCACTCGCGCATGGGGGCGCGGAATGAGCAGTTCTTC; CDR3 protein: CASSHSRMGARNEQFF
J gene: TRBJ2-5; clone size: .; V gene: TRBV29-1; D gene: .; CDR3 DNA: TGCAGCGTTGAAATCCAAGGTCCGCTTTCCTTC; CDR3 protein: CSVEIQGPLSF
J gene: TRBJ2-5; clone size: few; V gene: TRBV6-2/TRBV6-3; D gene: .; CDR3 DNA: TGTGCCAGCAGTTACCCTAGGGGGGGTTGGGAACAAGAGACCCAGTACTTC; CDR3 protein: CASSYPRGGWEQETQYF
J gene: TRBJ1-5; clone size: .; V gene: TRBV4-2; D gene: .; CDR3 DNA: TGTGCCAGTCAGGGGAGCAATCAGCCCCAGCATTTT; CDR3 protein: CASQGSNQPQHF
J gene: TRBJ2-4; clone size: .; V gene: TRBV5-1; D gene: TRBD2; CDR3 DNA: TGCGCCAGCAGCTTGAGAGGCGGACTAGGGGAAGAAGCCAAAAACATTCAGTACTTC; CDR3 protein: CASSLRGGLGEEAKNIQYF
J gene: TRBJ2-3; clone size: .; V gene: TRBV5-1; D gene: .; CDR3 DNA: TGCGCCAGCAGCCAAGGGCGAATAAGCGGAGATACGCAGTATTTT; CDR3 protein: CASSQGRISGDTQYF
J gene: TRBJ2-7; clone size: .; V gene: TRBV20-1; D gene: TRBD2; CDR3 DNA: TGCAGTGCTAAACCCCGGGACTATTACGAGCAGTACTTC; CDR3 protein: CSAKPRDYYEQYF
J gene: TRBJ1-6; clone size: .; V gene: TRBV7-9; D gene: .; CDR3 DNA: TGTGCCAGCAGCTTGGAACAGGGTCAGACACTCCTCCGCTTT; CDR3 protein: CASSLEQGQTLLRF